This note documents a single TCR beta chain sequence. Its antigen is as yet unknown. This entry is derived from a study of cytomegalovirus exposure and HLA in healthy donors. V lost 4 bases and J lost 3; bases outside the gene matches: 13. The CDR3 totals 18 residues. Per the germline V gene, CDR1 is SGHVS and CDR2 is FNYEAQ. Overall study findings and caveats: Per a prior analysis, the majority of TCR beta V segments were productive roughly 87% or roughly 30% of the time. When analyzed later, a missense DCLRE1C variant was found to be linked to TCR beta V- and J-gene trimming. Researchers reported that a few CMV-associated chains were confirmed in vitro as CMV antigen-specific.

60 Vbeta and 13 Jbeta primers were used in PCR. Profiled with immunoSEQ multiplex PCR; TCRdb holds only in-frame clones, not every one. Among 90,000 to 110,000 clones listed, roughly 76% were seen once. The V call is TRBV7-6, the J call TRBJ1-3, with 9 bases that match TRBD1. This sequence originates from a young man in good health and CMV-seropositive. The sample was PBMCs. The CDR3 sequence is CASSSLADRGSYGNTIYF. The CDR3, as DNA: TGTGCCAGCAGCTCCCTCGCCGACAGGGGGAGCTATGGAAACACCATATATTTT.